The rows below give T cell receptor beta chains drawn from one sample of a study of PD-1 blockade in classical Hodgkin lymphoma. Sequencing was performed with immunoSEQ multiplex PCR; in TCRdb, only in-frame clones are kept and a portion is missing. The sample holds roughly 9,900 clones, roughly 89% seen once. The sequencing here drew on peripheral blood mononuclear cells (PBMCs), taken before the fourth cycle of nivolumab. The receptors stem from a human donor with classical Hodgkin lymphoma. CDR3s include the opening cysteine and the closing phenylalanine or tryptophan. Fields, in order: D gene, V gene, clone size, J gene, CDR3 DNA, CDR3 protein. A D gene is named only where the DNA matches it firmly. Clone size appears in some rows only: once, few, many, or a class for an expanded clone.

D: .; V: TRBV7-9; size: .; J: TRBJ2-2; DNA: TGTGCCAGCACCCGCAGGACCAACACCGGGGAGCTGTTTTTT; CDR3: CASTRRTNTGELFF
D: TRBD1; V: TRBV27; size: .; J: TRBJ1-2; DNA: TGTGCCAGCAGTTTATACCCAGGGGGCTTAGCTGGCTACACCTTC; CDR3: CASSLYPGGLAGYTF
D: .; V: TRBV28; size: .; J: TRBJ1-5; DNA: TGTGCCAGCAGTTTACCGGGGCCCCTGTATCAGCCCCAGCATTTT; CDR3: CASSLPGPLYQPQHF
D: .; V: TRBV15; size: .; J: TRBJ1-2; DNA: TGTGCCACCAGCAGAGAAGCCTATGGCTACACCTTC; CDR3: CATSREAYGYTF
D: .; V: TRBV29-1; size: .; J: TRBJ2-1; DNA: TGCAGCTTTAGGGGACGGTGGTACAATGAGCAGTTCTTC; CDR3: CSFRGRWYNEQFF
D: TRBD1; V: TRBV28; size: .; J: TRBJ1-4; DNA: TGTGCCAGCAGTTTGAGCGGGGACAGATTTATATTT; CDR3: CASSLSGDRFIF
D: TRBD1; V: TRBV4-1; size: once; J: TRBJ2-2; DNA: TGCGCCAGCAGCCAAGAGCCCCCCCCCGACAGGGATCACGGGGAGCTGTTTTTT; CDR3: CASSQEPPPDRDHGELFF
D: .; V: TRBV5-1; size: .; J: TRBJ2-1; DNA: TGCGCCAGCAGCCTGTGGTCAGGGAGCTCCTACAATGAGCAGTTCTTC; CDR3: CASSLWSGSSYNEQFF
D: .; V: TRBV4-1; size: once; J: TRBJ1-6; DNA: TGCGCCAGCAGCACTCGGACAGAGGATTCACCCCTCCACTTT; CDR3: CASSTRTEDSPLHF
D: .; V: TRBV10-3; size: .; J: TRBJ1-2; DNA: TGTGCCATCAGTGAGTCCCCGGGGGTTAACTATGGCTACACCTTC; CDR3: CAISESPGVNYGYTF
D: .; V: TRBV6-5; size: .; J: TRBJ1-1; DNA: TGTGCCAGCAGTTACTCTGCGGGTGTGAGTACTGAAGCTTTCTTT; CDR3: CASSYSAGVSTEAFF
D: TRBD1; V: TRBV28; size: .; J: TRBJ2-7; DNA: TGTGCCAGCAGTTCTCCGGGACAGGGAGCCTACGAGCAGTACTTC; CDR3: CASSSPGQGAYEQYF
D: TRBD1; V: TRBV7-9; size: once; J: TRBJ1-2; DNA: TGTGCCAGCAGCTTTTATAATTCACCCAAGACAGGGAGAAGCGATGGCTACACCTTC; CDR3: CASSFYNSPKTGRSDGYTF
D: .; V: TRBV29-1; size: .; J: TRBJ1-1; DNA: TGCAGCGTCCATGGCCCGGACAGCACTGAAGCTTTCTTT; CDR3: CSVHGPDSTEAFF
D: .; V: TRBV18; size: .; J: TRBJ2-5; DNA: TGTGCCAGCTCACCAGGGGGACGGGAGACCCAGTACTTC; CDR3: CASSPGGRETQYF
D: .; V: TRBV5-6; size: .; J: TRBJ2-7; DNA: TGTGCCAGCAGAACAGCCCCAAGCTCCTACGAGCAGTACTTC; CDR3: CASRTAPSSYEQYF
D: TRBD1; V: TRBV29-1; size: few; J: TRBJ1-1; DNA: TGCAGCGTCGACACAGGGGGTGGAACTGAAGCTTTCTTT; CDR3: CSVDTGGGTEAFF
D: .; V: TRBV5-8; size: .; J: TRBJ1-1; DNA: TGTGCCAGCAGCTTGGCGGTGAACACTGAAGCTTTCTTT; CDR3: CASSLAVNTEAFF
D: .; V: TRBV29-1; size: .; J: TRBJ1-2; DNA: TGCAGCGTCTCGGACGGTCCCTATGGCTACACCTTC; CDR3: CSVSDGPYGYTF
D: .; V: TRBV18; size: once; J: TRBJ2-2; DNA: TGTGCCAGCTCACCCCAGGGAGGACGCGGGGAGCTGTTTTTT; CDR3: CASSPQGGRGELFF
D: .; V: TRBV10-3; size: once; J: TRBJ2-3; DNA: TGTGCCATCAGTGAGCCCCCCGGAGATACGCAGTATTTT; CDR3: CAISEPPGDTQYF
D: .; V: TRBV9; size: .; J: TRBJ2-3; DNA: TGTGCCAGCAGCGTAGGGGATATCCGGGGGGCCGTAGATACGCAGTATTTT; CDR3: CASSVGDIRGAVDTQYF
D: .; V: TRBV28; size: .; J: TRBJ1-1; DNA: TGTGCCAGCAGAAGTTACAGCCCTGAAGCTTTCTTT; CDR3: CASRSYSPEAFF
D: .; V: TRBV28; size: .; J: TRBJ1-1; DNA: TGTGCCAGCAGAACCCCTGACGGGAACACTGAAGCTTTCTTT; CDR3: CASRTPDGNTEAFF
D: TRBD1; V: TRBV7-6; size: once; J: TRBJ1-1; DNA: TGTGCCAGCAGCTTGACAGGGATGAACACTGAAGCTTTCTTT; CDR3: CASSLTGMNTEAFF
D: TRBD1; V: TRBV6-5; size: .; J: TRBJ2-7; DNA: TGTGCCAGCAGTCCGGGACAGGGGTCCTACGAGCAGTACTTC; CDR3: CASSPGQGSYEQYF
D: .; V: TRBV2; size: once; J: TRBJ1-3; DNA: TGTGCCAGCAGGGGCCCCCTGCAAACCTCTGGAAGCACCATATATTTT; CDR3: CASRGPLQTSGSTIYF
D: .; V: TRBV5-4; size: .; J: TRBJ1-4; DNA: TGTGCCAGCAGCCCTCAGGGGCCGAATGAAAAACTGTTTTTT; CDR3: CASSPQGPNEKLFF
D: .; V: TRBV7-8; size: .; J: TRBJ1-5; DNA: TGTGCCAGCAGCTTAGGAGCAGTCTTCCTCGATAGCAATCAGCCCCAGCATTTT; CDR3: CASSLGAVFLDSNQPQHF
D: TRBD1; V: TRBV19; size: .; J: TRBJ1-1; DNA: TGTGCCAGTAGTAGGGACAGGGAGGGCACTGAAGCTTTCTTT; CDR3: CASSRDREGTEAFF
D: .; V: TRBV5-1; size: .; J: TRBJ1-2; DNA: TGCGCCAGCAGCTTGTACGACAGCAACTATGGCTACACCTTC; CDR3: CASSLYDSNYGYTF
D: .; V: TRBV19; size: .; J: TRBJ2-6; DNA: TGTGCCAGTAGTATAGGGGCCCCATGGTCTGGGGCCAACGTCCTGACTTTC; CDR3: CASSIGAPWSGANVLTF
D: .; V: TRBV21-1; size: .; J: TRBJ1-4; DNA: TGTGCCAGCAGCATTTCAGGGGCCCGACAGAGGAATGAAAAACTGTTTTTT; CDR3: CASSISGARQRNEKLFF
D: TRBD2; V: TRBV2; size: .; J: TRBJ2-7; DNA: TGTGCCAGCAGTGATACACTAGCGGCAACCTACGAGCAGTACTTC; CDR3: CASSDTLAATYEQYF
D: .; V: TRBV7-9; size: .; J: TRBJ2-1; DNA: TGTGCCAGCAGCTCCAGGGAAAATGAGCAGTTCTTC; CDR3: CASSSRENEQFF
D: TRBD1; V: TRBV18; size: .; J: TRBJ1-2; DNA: TGTGCCAGCTCACCGAGCAGGGGGCGGAGTGGCTACACCTTC; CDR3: CASSPSRGRSGYTF
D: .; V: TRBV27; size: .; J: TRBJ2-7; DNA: TGTGCCAGCAGTACTACAGGGAGGGGACGCTCCTACGAGCAGTACTTC; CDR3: CASSTTGRGRSYEQYF
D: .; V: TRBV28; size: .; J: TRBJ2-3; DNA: TGTGCCAGCAGTGACCAGGTACCCTCCACAGATACGCAGTATTTT; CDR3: CASSDQVPSTDTQYF
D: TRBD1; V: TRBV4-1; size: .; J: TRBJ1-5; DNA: TGCGCCAGCAGCCAGGTACAGGGGGCCCGGAATCAGCCCCAGCATTTT; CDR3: CASSQVQGARNQPQHF